This TCR beta chain was retrieved from a study of shared clonotypes between healthy human individuals. In the study overall: Each donor had three CD4 naive, three CD4 memory, two CD8 naive and one CD8 memory plate.

Libraries were prepared by immunoSEQ multiplex PCR; TCRdb keeps only in-frame clonotypes and omits some of them. The sample records 330,000 or so clones, 74% being singletons. V shed 4 bases and J 8 bases; nucleotides not matched to a gene: 1. Germline values: CDR1 SNHLY, CDR2 FYNNEI. CDR3 size: 11 residues. This receptor was taken from a man aged 25-45 years in good health. J is TRBJ1-1 and V is TRBV2; 7 bases agree with TRBD1. Material: memory CD4+ T cells sorted from blood. Regarding subset: CD45RA-negative fraction. CDR3 sequence: CASSGDREAFF. The CDR3 DNA reads TGTGCCAGCAGTGGGGACAGAGAAGCTTTCTTT.